This TCR beta chain was captured by sequencing in a study of identical twins. Findings and limits, study-wide: It was cross-sectional statistical analysis, not following the same donors, that the conclusions relied on.

Trimming took off 1 base at V and 11 bases at J, with 18 bases between the two ends. CDR1 and CDR2 (germline): LNHNV, YYDKDF (reference sequence). CDR3 length equals 15 residues. Template switching added a universal primer binding site, and final cDNA carried unique molecular identifiers. From the 5' RACE reads, TCRdb called clonotypes with MiXCR, one entry per CDR3 protein. The sample lists some 96,000 distinct CDR3 sequences; about 6.1% were seen once. Ten or more counts support this clonotype. Antigen unknown. Material for sequencing was memory T cells sorted from blood. V usage is TRBV15 and J usage is TRBJ2-1; a weak D match, TRBD2 (5 bases). This TCR derives from a woman aged 45-65 years in good health. The chain's CDR3 is CATSRVVELEDQQFF. For the CDR3, the DNA is TGTGCCACCAGCAGAGTAGTGGAACTGGAGGATCAGCAGTTCTTC.